A single sample is the source of the 29 T cell receptor beta chains below, sequenced in a study of blood T cell repertoires in COVID-19. Sequenced by immunoSEQ multiplex PCR; TCRdb stores in-frame clones only, minus some. The sample lists about 200,000 clones; around 82% were seen once. The sequencing input was PBMCs or T cells enriched from blood (not recorded which). All receptors come from a woman aged 55-69 years with acute COVID-19.

This clone has a single count. The J gene is TRBJ1-5, the V gene TRBV7-9; 9 bases align to TRBD1. CDR1 and CDR2 (germline): SEHNR, FQNEAQ (reference sequence). CDR3 length: 15 residues. Unmatched junction bases numbered 6, after V lost 5 bases and J lost 4 bases. The CDR3 DNA sequence: TGTGCCAGCAGCCCCGGGACAGGGCAAAATCAGCCCCAGCATTTT. This gives the protein CASSPGTGQNQPQHF. Using reference TRBV7-9 and TRBJ1-5 for the parts outside the CDR3, the full variable domain is DTGVSQNPRHKITKRGQNVTFRCDPISEHNRLYWYRQTLGQGPEFLTYFQNEAQLEKSRLLSDRFSAERPKGSFSTLEIQRTEQGDSAMYLCASSPGTGQNQPQHFGDGTRLSIL.

The gene calls are TRBV7-9 and TRBJ2-1; TRBD2 aligns across 7 bases. Germline V CDR1 and CDR2: SEHNR, FQNEAQ (reference sequence). This CDR3 is built from 16 residues. V dropped 4 bases and J dropped 4; count of bases not matched to a gene: 10. Here the CDR3 DNA reads TGTGCCAGCAGCTCTCGCCTGCCGGGAGGATACAATGAGCAGTTCTTC. Translating gives CASSSRLPGGYNEQFF.

This rearrangement joins TRBV3-1 (or the pseudogene TRBV3-2) to TRBJ1-6, with D uncertain. The CDR3 length is 14 residues. Germline-derived CDR1 and CDR2 are LGHDT and YNNKEL (reference sequence). Trimming took 4 bases from V and 7 from J, leaving 11 bases between them. CDR3 sequence (DNA): TGTGCCAGCAGCCCCTCTCCGGGAAATTCACCCCTCCACTTT. This gives the protein CASSPSPGNSPLHF.

This chain connects TRBV21-1 to TRBJ1-2; TRBD1, the table's D call, was not compared with the DNA. TRBV21-1 is reported as a pseudogene. The CDR3 spans 17 residues. The CDR3 DNA sequence: TGTGCCAGCCGGGACAGGGTTAGGAGGGTCGGGGCTTATGGCTACACCTTC. Its translation: CASRDRVRRVGAYGYTF.

The genes are TRBV28 and TRBJ1-2; D is perhaps TRBD1 (5 bases). Per the germline V gene, CDR1 is MDHEN and CDR2 is SYDVKM. The V and J ends lost 1 base and 5 bases respectively, with 11 bases between them. The CDR3 has 14 amino acids. The CDR3 spells CASSLSAQGYGYTF. The DNA of the CDR3 is TGTGCCAGCAGTTTATCGGCCCAGGGTTATGGCTACACCTTC.

This clone came up once. The chain links TRBV6-6 to TRBJ1-2, with TRBD1 as a possible D gene (5 bases). The germline gives CDR1 MNHNY, CDR2 SVGAGI (reference sequence). V was pared by 8 bases and J by 3 bases, with 10 bases between. CDR3 length equals 12 residues. The CDR3 here is CASGSGDYGYTF. Written as DNA, the CDR3 is TGTGCCAGCGGGTCGGGGGACTATGGCTACACCTTC.

The chain combines TRBV19 with TRBJ1-6; D remains unclear. The CDR3 runs to 13 residues. Looked up from germline, CDR1 is LNHDA and CDR2 is SQIVND (reference sequence). V gave up 8 bases and J gave up 13 bases, with 18 bases separating them. The CDR3 is CASSMESFFPLHF. In DNA form, the CDR3 reads TGTGCCAGTTCGATGGAGTCCTTTTTTCCCCTCCACTTT.

A single count supports this clone. V and J are TRBV10-1 and TRBJ2-2; 10 bases map to TRBD2. CDR3 length: 17 residues. The ends lost 2 bases at V and 0 bases at J; junction bases unmatched: 3. Germline V lookup: CDR1 WNHNN, CDR2 SYGVQD (reference sequence). The CDR3, as DNA: TGCGCCAGCAGTGAGGTTGGACTAGCGGCGAACACCGGGGAGCTGTTTTTT. Translated, it gives CASSEVGLAANTGELFF.

The chain has TRBV12-3 or TRBV12-4 and TRBJ1-5; no firm D call. The CDR3 sequence is 13 residues long. The ends were cut back, 3 bases at V and 2 bases at J, with 5 bases in the middle. CDR3 in amino acids: CASSFPGNQPQHF. The CDR3 DNA sequence: TGTGCCAGCAGTTTTCCTGGCAATCAGCCCCAGCATTTT.

The chain recombines TRBV3-1 (or the pseudogene TRBV3-2) with TRBJ1-1; TRBD1 might be the D (5 bases). Germline V gives CDR1 LGHDT, CDR2 YNNKEL (reference sequence). V lost 5 bases and J lost 7, with 14 bases in between. This CDR3 spans 13 amino acids. This CDR3 is CASSVVRGNEAFF. CDR3 DNA: TGTGCCAGCAGCGTCGTACGGGGGAATGAAGCTTTCTTT.

This rearrangement joins TRBV5-6 to TRBJ1-2, with a possible D match to TRBD1 (6 bases). Germline values: CDR1 SGHDT, CDR2 YYEEEE. The V end lost 4 bases, the J end lost 4 bases, and 11 bases lay between the germline ends. This CDR3 has 13 amino acids. CDR3 sequence: CASSPGGAYGYTF. The DNA for the CDR3 is TGTGCCAGCAGCCCGGGGGGGGCCTATGGCTACACCTTC.

The chain couples TRBV6-5 to TRBJ1-3, with 8 bases matching TRBD1. J lost 3 bases, V lost 0 bases, and 1 base had no gene match. Germline V lookup: CDR1 MNHEY, CDR2 SVGAGI. This CDR3 has 15 amino acids. CDR3 nucleotides: TGTGCCAGCAGTTACTCGGGGACAGGTGGAAACACCATATATTTT. The encoded protein is CASSYSGTGGNTIYF.

There are many counts of this clone. V is TRBV7-9 and J is TRBJ1-6, with TRBD1 matching 9 bases. CDR1 and CDR2 from the germline V gene are SEHNR and FQNEAQ (reference sequence). The junction had 11 bases not matched to a gene; V was cut back by 7 bases and J by 10 bases. The CDR3 consists of 15 residues. CDR3 in amino acids: CASNPTGGLGSPLHF. CDR3 DNA: TGTGCCAGCAACCCCACAGGGGGCTTAGGATCACCCCTCCACTTT.

The rearrangement joins TRBV19 to TRBJ1-2; D gene uncertain. Trimming pared 5 bases from V and 0 bases from J, leaving 13 bases between. Germline loops: CDR1 LNHDA, CDR2 SQIVND (reference sequence). This CDR3 is built from 15 residues. The CDR3 region is CASSETLLANYGYTF. For the CDR3, the DNA is TGTGCCAGTAGTGAGACTCTTTTGGCTAACTATGGCTACACCTTC.

The chain carries TRBV7-2 and TRBJ1-2; 7 positions agree with TRBD1. Germline loops: CDR1 SGHTA, CDR2 FQGNSA. CDR3 length: 15 amino acids. V dropped 5 bases and J dropped 4; count of bases not matched to a gene: 10. DNA of the CDR3: TGTGCCAGCAGCCACGACTTACAGGGGTTCTATGGCTACACCTTC. Protein product: CASSHDLQGFYGYTF.

The sample holds many counts of this clone. The chain links TRBV4-3 to TRBJ2-2; D is uncertain. Germline values: CDR1 LGHNA, CDR2 YSLEER. The CDR3 is 13 residues long. Trimming stripped 4 bases from V and 4 bases from J, with 7 bases between. CDR3 DNA: TGCGCCAGCAGCCTCTCTAGCACCGGGGAGCTGTTTTTT. It encodes CASSLSSTGELFF.

V is TRBV27 and J is TRBJ1-5; D is unresolved. The CDR3 spans 15 residues. Trimming stripped 0 bases from V and 0 bases from J, with 6 bases between. Germline lookup yields CDR1 MNHEY and CDR2 SMNVEV (reference sequence). CDR3 nucleotides: TGTGCCAGCAGTTTATCCAGAAATAGCAATCAGCCCCAGCATTTT. Translated, it gives CASSLSRNSNQPQHF.

This chain links TRBV10-1 with TRBJ2-3; D is uncertain. From germline, CDR1 is WNHNN and CDR2 SYGVQD (reference sequence). The CDR3 contains 15 residues. Trimming cost V 0 bases and J 0 bases, with 7 bases left between them. CDR3 in DNA: TGCGCCAGCAGTGAGTCTGACGGGAGCACAGATACGCAGTATTTT. Its protein is CASSESDGSTDTQYF.

V usage is TRBV16 and J usage is TRBJ2-3; TRBD2 matches 8 bases. This CDR3 has 14 residues. CDR1 is KGHSY, CDR2 FQNENV, per germline. The ends lost 4 bases at V and 4 bases at J; junction bases unmatched: 4. The CDR3 region is CASSLAGGADTQYF. Written as DNA, the CDR3 is TGTGCCAGCAGCCTCGCGGGAGGTGCAGATACGCAGTATTTT.

The chain has TRBV7-6 and TRBJ2-2; TRBD2 is a possible D gene (5 bases). Per the germline V gene, CDR1 is SGHVS and CDR2 is FNYEAQ. The V end lost 1 base, the J end lost 1 base, and 10 bases lay between the germline ends. CDR3 length: 16 residues. The DNA for the CDR3 is TGTGCCAGCAGCTTAGAGTCCCGGGAGAACACCGGGGAGCTGTTTTTT. Its translation is CASSLESRENTGELFF.

The rearrangement links TRBV3-1 (or the pseudogene TRBV3-2) to TRBJ1-5; D might be TRBD1 (6 bases). Germline values: CDR1 LGHDT, CDR2 YNNKEL (reference sequence). Deletions cut 3 bases from V and 6 bases from J, with 12 bases between. The CDR3 sequence is 14 residues long. The CDR3 DNA is TGTGCCAGCAGCCAGTCGACAGGCAGTCAGCCCCAGCATTTT. It specifies CASSQSTGSQPQHF.

The V and J genes are TRBV5-1 and TRBJ2-1, with TRBD2 matching 10 bases. The V and J ends lost 3 bases and 4 bases, in that order; junction bases with no gene match: 7. Germline-derived CDR1 and CDR2 are SGHRS and YFSETQ. The CDR3 contains 16 residues. CDR3 residues: CASSSDGTSEYNEQFF. Written as DNA, the CDR3 is TGCGCCAGCAGCTCTGACGGGACTAGCGAGTACAATGAGCAGTTCTTC.

The gene calls are TRBV27 and TRBJ2-6; possibly TRBD2 for D (5 bases). Looked up from germline, CDR1 is MNHEY and CDR2 is SMNVEV (reference sequence). The CDR3 totals 16 residues. Trimming removed 6 bases at V and 2 bases at J, with 14 bases between. The CDR3 here is CASSTHRGTGANVLTF. CDR3 DNA: TGTGCCAGCAGCACCCATCGGGGTACTGGGGCCAACGTCCTGACTTTC.

The rearrangement uses TRBV12-3 or TRBV12-4 and TRBJ1-2; 7 bases are a match to TRBD1. With 3 bases clipped from V and 8 bases from J, the junction kept 6 bases outside the gene matches. The CDR3 extends over 13 amino acids. The CDR3 spells CASSFSTGAGYTF. The DNA of the CDR3 is TGTGCCAGCAGTTTTAGCACAGGGGCCGGCTACACCTTC.

The chain carries TRBV29-1 and TRBJ1-1; the D gene is possibly TRBD1 (6 bases). The CDR3 consists of 16 residues. The V and J ends lost 0 bases and 7 bases respectively, with 21 bases between them. Per the germline V gene, CDR1 is SQVTM and CDR2 is ANQGSEA. In nucleotides, the CDR3 is TGCAGCGTTGAAGATAGGGGGTTGGGGGTCCCCGGTGAAGCTTTCTTT. Residues: CSVEDRGLGVPGEAFF.

This clone was seen a handful of times. The chain is built from TRBV9 and TRBJ1-1; the D is unclear. The CDR3 is made up of 17 amino acids. From germline, CDR1 is SGDLS and CDR2 YYNGEE. V gave up 0 bases and J gave up 0 bases, with 15 bases separating them. The chain's CDR3 is CASSVAPRITMNTEAFF. In DNA, the CDR3 is TGTGCCAGCAGCGTAGCTCCCAGGATCACGATGAACACTGAAGCTTTCTTT.

This clone was found a few times. This chain uses TRBV3-1 (or the pseudogene TRBV3-2) with TRBJ2-2; weak D call: TRBD1 (5 bases). Trimming left V 4 bases short and J 4 bases short, with 19 bases between. Per germline, CDR1 LGHDT and CDR2 YNNKEL (reference sequence). CDR3 length equals 17 residues. DNA for the CDR3: TGTGCCAGCAGCCGTAAGAGCAGGGCTTCCGGCACCGGGGAGCTGTTTTTT. Translating gives CASSRKSRASGTGELFF.

The rearrangement joins TRBV6-5 to TRBJ2-7; 10 positions agree with TRBD2. Germline loops: CDR1 MNHEY, CDR2 SVGAGI. CDR3 length equals 16 residues. Unmatched junction bases numbered 9, after V lost 0 bases and J lost 7 bases. CDR3 DNA sequence: TGTGCCAGCAGTTACTCGATCGCTAGCGGGAGTTCAGAGCAGTACTTC. Its translation: CASSYSIASGSSEQYF.

V gene TRBV27 combines with J gene TRBJ2-3; D is ambiguous. CDR3 length equals 15 residues. CDR1 and CDR2 from the germline V gene are MNHEY and SMNVEV (reference sequence). Trimming took 1 base from V and 1 from J, leaving 9 bases between them. The CDR3 nucleotides are TGTGCCAGCAGTTTATTGGTATTAGGCACAGATACGCAGTATTTT. This encodes CASSLLVLGTDTQYF.